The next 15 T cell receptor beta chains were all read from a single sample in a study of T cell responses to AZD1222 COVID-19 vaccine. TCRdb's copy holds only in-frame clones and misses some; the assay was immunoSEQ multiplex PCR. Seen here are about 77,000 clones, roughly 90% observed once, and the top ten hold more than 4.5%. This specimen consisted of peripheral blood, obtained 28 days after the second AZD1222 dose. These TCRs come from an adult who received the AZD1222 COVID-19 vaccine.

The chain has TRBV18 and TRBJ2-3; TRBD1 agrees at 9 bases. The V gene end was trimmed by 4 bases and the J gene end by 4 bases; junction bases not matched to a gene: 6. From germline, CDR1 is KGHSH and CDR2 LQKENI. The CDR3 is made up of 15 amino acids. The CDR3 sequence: CASSRPGQGPDTQYF. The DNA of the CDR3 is TGTGCCAGCTCACGACCGGGACAGGGTCCAGATACGCAGTATTTT.

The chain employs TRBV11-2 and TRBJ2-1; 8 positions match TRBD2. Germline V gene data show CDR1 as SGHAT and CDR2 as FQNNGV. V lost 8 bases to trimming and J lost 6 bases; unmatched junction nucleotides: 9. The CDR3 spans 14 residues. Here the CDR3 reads CASAPGGTSNEQFF. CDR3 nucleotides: TGTGCCAGCGCCCCTGGCGGGACTAGCAATGAGCAGTTCTTC.

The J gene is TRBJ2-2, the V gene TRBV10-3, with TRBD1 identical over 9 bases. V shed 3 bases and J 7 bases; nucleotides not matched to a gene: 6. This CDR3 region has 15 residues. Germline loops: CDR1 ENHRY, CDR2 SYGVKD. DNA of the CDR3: TGTGCCATCAGTGAAACCGACAGGGGGGTCGGGGAGCTGTTTTTT. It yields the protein CAISETDRGVGELFF.

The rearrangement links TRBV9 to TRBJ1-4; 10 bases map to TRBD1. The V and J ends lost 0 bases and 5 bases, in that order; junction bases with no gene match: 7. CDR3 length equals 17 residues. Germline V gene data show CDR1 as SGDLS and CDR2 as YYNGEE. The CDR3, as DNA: TGTGCCAGCAGCGTAGCGTCCGGGGGACAGGGGAATGAAAAACTGTTTTTT. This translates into CASSVASGGQGNEKLFF.

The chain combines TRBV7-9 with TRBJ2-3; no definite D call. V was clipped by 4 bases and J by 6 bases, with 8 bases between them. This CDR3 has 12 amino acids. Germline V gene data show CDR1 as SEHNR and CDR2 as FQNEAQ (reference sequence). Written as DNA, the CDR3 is TGTGCCAGCAGCTCGTCTCCTGATACGCAGTATTTT. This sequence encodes CASSSSPDTQYF.

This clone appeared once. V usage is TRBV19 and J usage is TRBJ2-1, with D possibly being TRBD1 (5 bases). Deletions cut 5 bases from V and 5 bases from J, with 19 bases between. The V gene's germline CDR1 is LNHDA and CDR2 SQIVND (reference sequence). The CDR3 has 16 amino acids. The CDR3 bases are TGTGCCAGTAGTCATGGGGCAGGGAATCGTGACAATGAGCAGTTCTTC. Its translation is CASSHGAGNRDNEQFF. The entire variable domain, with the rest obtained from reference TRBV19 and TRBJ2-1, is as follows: DGGITQSPKYLFRKEGQNVTLSCEQNLNHDAMYWYRQDPGQGLRLIYYSQIVNDFQKGDIAEGYSVSREKKESFPLTVTSAQKNPTAFYLCASSHGAGNRDNEQFFGPGTRLTVL.

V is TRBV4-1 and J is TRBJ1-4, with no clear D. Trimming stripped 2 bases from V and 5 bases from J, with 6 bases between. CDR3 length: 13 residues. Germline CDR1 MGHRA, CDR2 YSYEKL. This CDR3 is CASSQQENEKLFF. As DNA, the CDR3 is TGCGCCAGCAGCCAACAGGAAAATGAAAAACTGTTTTTT.

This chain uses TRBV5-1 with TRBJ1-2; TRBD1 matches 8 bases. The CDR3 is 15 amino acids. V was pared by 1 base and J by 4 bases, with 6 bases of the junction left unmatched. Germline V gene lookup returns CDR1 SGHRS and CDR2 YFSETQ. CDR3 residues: CASSLMGQDGYGYTF. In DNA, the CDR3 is TGCGCCAGCAGCTTGATGGGACAGGACGGCTATGGCTACACCTTC.

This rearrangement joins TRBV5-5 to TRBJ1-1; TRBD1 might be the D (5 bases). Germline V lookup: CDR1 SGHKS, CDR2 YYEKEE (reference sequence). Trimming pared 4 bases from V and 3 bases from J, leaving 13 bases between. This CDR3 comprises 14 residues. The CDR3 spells CASSATGGDTEAFF. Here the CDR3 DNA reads TGTGCCAGCAGCGCCACCGGGGGGGACACTGAAGCTTTCTTT. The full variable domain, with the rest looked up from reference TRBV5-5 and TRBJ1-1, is DAGVTQSPTHLIKTRGQQVTLRCSPISGHKSVSWYQQVLGQGPQFIFQYYEKEERGRGNFPDRFSARQFPNYSSELNVNALLLGDSALYLCASSATGGDTEAFFGQGTRLTVV.

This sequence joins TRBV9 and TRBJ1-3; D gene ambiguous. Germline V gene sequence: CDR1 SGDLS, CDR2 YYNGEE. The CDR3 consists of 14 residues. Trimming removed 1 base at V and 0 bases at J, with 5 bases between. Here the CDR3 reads CASSVQSSGNTIYF. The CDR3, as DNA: TGTGCCAGCAGCGTACAGAGCTCTGGAAACACCATATATTTT.

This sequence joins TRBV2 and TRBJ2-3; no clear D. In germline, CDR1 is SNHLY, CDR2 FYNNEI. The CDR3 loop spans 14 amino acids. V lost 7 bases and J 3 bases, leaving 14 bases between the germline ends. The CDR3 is CASMFWRDTDTQYF. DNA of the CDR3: TGTGCCAGCATGTTCTGGCGAGATACAGATACGCAGTATTTT.

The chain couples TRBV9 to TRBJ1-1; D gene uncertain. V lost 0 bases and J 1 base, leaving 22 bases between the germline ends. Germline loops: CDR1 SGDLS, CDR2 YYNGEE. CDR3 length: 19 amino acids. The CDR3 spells CASSVGISRAVFRNTEAFF. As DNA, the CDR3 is TGTGCCAGCAGCGTAGGTATTTCACGGGCAGTGTTTAGGAACACTGAAGCTTTCTTT.

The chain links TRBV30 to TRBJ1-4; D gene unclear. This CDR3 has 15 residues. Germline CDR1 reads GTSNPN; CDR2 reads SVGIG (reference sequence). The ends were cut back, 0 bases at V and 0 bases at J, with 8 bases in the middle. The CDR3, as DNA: TGTGCCTGGAGTGTCGGCGGCGCAACTAATGAAAAACTGTTTTTT. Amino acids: CAWSVGGATNEKLFF.

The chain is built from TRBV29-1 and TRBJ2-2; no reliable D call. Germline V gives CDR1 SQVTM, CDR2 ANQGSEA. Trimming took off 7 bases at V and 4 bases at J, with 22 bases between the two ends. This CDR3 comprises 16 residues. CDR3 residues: CSARKFPASGTGELFF. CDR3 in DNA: TGCAGCGCCCGTAAATTCCCGGCCTCGGGCACCGGGGAGCTGTTTTTT.

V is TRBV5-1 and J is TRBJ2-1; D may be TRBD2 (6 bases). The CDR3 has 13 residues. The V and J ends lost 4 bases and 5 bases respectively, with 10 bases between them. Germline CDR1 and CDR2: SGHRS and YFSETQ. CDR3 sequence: CASSATRNNEQFF. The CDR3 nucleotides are TGCGCCAGCAGCGCGACTAGAAACAATGAGCAGTTCTTC.